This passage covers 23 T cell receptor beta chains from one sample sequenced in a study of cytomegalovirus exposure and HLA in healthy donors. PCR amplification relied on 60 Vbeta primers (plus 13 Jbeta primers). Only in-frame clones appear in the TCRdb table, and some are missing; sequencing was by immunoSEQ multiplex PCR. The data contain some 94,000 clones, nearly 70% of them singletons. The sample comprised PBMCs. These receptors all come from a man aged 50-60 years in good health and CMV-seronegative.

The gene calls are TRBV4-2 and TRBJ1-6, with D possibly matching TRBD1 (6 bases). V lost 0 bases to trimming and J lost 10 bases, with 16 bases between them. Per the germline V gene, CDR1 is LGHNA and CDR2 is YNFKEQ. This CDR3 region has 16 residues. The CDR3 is CASSQDPAGAGSPLHF. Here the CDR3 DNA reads TGTGCCAGCAGCCAAGATCCGGCAGGGGCAGGGTCACCCCTCCACTTT.

The CDR3 protein is CASRRRDTSTDTQYF. The CDR3 region has the DNA TGCGCCAGCAGGAGACGGGATACTAGCACAGATACGCAGTATTTT. The chain recombines TRBV4-1 with TRBJ2-3; weak D call: TRBD2 (5 bases). Germline V lookup: CDR1 MGHRA, CDR2 YSYEKL. V was clipped by 6 bases and J by 0 bases, with 13 bases between them. This CDR3 is 15 amino acids long.

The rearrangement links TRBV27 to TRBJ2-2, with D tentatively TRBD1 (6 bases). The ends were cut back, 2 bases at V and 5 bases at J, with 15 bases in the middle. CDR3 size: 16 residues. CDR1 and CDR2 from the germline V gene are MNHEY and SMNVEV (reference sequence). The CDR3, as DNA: TGTGCCAGCAGTTTACTCAGGGGATTAAGAACCGGGGAGCTGTTTTTT. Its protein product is CASSLLRGLRTGELFF.

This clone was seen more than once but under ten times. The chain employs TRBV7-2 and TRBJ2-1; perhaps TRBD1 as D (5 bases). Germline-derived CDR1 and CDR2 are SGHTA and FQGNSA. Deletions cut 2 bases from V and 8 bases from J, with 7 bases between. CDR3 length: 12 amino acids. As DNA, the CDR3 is TGTGCCAGCAGCTTACAGGGTTATGAGCAGTTCTTC. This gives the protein CASSLQGYEQFF.

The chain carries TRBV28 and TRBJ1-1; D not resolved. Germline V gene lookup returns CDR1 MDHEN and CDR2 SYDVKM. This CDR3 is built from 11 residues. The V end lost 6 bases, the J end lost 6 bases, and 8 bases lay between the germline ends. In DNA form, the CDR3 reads TGTGCCAGCAGGGGCTGGCCTGAAGCTTTCTTT. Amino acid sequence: CASRGWPEAFF.

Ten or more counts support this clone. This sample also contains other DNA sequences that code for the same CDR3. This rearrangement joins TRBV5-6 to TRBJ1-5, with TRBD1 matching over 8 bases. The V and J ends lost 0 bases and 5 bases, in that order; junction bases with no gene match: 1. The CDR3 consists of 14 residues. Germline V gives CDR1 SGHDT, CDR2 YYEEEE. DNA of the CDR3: TGTGCCAGCAGCTTGGCAGGGGGCGATCAGCCCCAGCATTTT. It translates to CASSLAGGDQPQHF.

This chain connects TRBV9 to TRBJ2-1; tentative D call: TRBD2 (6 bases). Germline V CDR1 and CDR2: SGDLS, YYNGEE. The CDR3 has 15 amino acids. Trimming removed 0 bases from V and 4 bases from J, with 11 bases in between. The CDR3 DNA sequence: TGTGCCAGCAGCGTAGTCCCGGGGGAGTACAATGAGCAGTTCTTC. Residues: CASSVVPGEYNEQFF. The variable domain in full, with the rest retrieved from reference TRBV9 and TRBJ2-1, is DSGVTQTPKHLITATGQRVTLRCSPRSGDLSVYWYQQSLDQGLQFLIQYYNGEERAKGNILERFSAQQFPDLHSELNLSSLELGDSALYFCASSVVPGEYNEQFFGPGTRLTVL.

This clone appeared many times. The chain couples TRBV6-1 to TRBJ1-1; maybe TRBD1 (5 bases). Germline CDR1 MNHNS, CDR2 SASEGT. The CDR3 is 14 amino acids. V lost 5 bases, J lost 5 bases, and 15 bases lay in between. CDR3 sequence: CASSQRGWATEAFF. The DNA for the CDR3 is TGTGCCAGCAGTCAAAGGGGCTGGGCGACTGAAGCTTTCTTT.

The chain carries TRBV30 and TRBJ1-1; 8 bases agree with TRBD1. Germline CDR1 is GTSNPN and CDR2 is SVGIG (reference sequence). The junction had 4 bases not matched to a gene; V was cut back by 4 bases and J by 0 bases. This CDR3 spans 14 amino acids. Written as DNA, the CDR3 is TGTGCCTGGAACAGGGGGGCCATGAACACTGAAGCTTTCTTT. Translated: CAWNRGAMNTEAFF.

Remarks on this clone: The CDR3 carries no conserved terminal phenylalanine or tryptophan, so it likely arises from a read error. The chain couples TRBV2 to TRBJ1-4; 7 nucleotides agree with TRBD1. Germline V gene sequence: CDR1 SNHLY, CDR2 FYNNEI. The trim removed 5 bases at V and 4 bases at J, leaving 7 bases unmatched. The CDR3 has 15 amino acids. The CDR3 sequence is CASSPGTAFNEKLFV. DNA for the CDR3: TGTGCCAGCAGTCCCGGGACAGCCTTTAATGAAAAACTGTTTGTT.

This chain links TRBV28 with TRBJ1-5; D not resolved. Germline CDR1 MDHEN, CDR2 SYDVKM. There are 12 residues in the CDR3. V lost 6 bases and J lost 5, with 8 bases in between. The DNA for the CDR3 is TGTGCCAGCAGGAACGGGGATCAGCCCCAGCATTTT. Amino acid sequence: CASRNGDQPQHF.

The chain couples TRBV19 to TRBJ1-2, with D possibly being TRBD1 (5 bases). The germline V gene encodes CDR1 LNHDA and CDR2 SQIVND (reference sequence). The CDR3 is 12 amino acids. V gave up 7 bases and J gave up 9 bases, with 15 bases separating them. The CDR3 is CASMSREGSYTF. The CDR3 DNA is TGTGCCAGTATGTCCAGGGAAGGAAGCTACACCTTC.

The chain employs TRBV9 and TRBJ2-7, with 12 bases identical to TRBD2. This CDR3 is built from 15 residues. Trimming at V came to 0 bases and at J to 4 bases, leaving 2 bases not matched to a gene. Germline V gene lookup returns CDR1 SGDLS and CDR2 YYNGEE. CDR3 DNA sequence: TGTGCCAGCAGCGTAGCTAGCGGGGGGGTTTACGAGCAGTACTTC. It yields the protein CASSVASGGVYEQYF.

The chain's CDR3 is CASSPGQVTNTGELFF. The CDR3 DNA is TGTGCCAGCTCACCAGGACAGGTTACTAACACCGGGGAGCTGTTTTTT. The gene calls are TRBV18 and TRBJ2-2, with 7 bases matching TRBD1. There are 16 residues in the CDR3. V dropped 2 bases and J dropped 2; count of bases not matched to a gene: 5. Germline V gene data show CDR1 as KGHSH and CDR2 as LQKENI.

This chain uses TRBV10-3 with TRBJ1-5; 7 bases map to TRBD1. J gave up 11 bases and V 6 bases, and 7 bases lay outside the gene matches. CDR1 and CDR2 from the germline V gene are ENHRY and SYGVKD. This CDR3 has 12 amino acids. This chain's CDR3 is CAIRDRNPSQHF. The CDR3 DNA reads TGTGCCATCAGGGACAGGAACCCATCCCAGCATTTT.

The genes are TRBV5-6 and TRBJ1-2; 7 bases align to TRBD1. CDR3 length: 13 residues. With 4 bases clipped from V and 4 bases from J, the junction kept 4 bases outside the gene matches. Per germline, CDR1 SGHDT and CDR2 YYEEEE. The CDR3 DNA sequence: TGTGCCAGCAGCCGCAGGGGGGTCTATGGCTACACCTTC. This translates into CASSRRGVYGYTF.

The CDR3 sequence: CASSATVNTEAFF. The CDR3 region has the DNA TGTGCCAGCAGCGCCACAGTGAACACTGAAGCTTTCTTT. The V gene is TRBV7-3, the J gene TRBJ1-1; D call uncertain. The CDR3 runs to 13 residues. Deletions cut 5 bases from V and 0 bases from J, with 7 bases between. Germline V lookup: CDR1 SGHTA, CDR2 FQGTGA.

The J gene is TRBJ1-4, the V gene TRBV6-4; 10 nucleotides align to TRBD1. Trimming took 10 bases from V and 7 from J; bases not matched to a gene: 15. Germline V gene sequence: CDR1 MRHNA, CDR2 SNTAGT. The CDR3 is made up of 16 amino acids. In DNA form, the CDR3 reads TGTGCCACCAAGGGACAGGGGCGGAGGGGGGGTGAAAAACTGTTTTTT. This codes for CATKGQGRRGGEKLFF.

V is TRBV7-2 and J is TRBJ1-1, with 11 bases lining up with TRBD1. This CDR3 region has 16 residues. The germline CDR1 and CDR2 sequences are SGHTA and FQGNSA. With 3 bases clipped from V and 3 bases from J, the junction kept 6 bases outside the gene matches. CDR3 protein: CASSLSGTGGYTEAFF. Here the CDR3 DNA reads TGTGCCAGCAGCTTGTCCGGGACAGGGGGGTACACTGAAGCTTTCTTT.

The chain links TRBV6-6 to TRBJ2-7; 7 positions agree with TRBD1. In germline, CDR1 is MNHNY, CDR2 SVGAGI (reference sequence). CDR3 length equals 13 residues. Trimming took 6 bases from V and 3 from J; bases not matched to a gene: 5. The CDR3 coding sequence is TGTGCCAGCAGCCCGGGACAGCGCTACGAGCAGTACTTC. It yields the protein CASSPGQRYEQYF.

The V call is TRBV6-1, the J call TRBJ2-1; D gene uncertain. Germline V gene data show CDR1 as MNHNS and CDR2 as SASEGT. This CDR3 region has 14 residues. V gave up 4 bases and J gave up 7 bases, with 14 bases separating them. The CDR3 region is CASSVTLRWNEQFF. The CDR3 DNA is TGTGCCAGCAGTGTTACCCTCCGGTGGAATGAGCAGTTCTTC.

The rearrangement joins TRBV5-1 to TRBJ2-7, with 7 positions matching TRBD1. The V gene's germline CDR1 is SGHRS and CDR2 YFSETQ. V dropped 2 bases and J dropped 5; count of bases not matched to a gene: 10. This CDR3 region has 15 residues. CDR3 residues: CASSLQGQPSHEQYF. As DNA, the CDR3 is TGCGCCAGCAGCTTACAGGGGCAACCGTCCCACGAGCAGTACTTC.

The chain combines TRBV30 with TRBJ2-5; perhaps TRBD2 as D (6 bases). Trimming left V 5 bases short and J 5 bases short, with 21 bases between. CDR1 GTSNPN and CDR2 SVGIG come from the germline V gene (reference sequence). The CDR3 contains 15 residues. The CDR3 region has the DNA TGTGCCTGGGTCCGACTGGGAGAGGCGGGGGAGACCCAGTACTTC. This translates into CAWVRLGEAGETQYF.